Listed here are 27 T cell receptor beta chains from one sample, sequenced in a study of T cell repertoires in cytomegalovirus infection. TCRdb reanalysed the reads using MiXCR and keeps one entry per CDR3 protein. Of about a million distinct CDR3 sequences detected, around 32% appear once; the ten largest clones hold over 11%. These TCRs' antigens remain unknown. This material consisted of cultured CD8+ T cells from PBMCs, taken from culture after CMV antigen stimulation. All receptors come from a human donor in good health (CMV status not recorded). Some clones in this sample may be carry-over from other donors' samples.

This clonotype appeared many times. The chain recombines TRBV6-2 or TRBV6-3 with TRBJ1-4, with a weak D call TRBD1 (5 bases). The CDR3 sequence is 18 residues long. V shed 0 bases and J shed 0 bases, with 14 bases lying between them. Germline loops: CDR1 MNHEY, CDR2 SVGEGT. The CDR3 is CASSYSFDSAATNEKLFF. The CDR3 DNA reads TGTGCCAGCAGTTACTCCTTCGACAGTGCCGCAACTAATGAAAAACTGTTTTTT.

The rearrangement links TRBV7-3 to TRBJ2-1, with TRBD2 matching over 7 bases. V was pared by 5 bases and J by 14 bases, with 9 bases of the junction left unmatched. The CDR3 consists of 12 residues. Germline CDR1 SGHTA, CDR2 FQGTGA. The chain's CDR3 is CASSGTGTKKFF. CDR3 coding DNA: TGTGCCAGCAGCGGAACCGGGACTAAAAAGTTCTTC. The full variable domain, with the rest looked up from reference TRBV7-3 and TRBJ2-1, is GAGVSQTPSNKVTEKGKYVELRCDPISGHTALYWYRQSLGQGPEFLIYFQGTGAADDSGLPNDRFFAVRPEGSVSTLKIQRTERGDSAVYLCASSGTGTKKFFGPGTRLTVL.

The genes are TRBV6-2 or TRBV6-3 and TRBJ2-7, with D tentatively TRBD2 (6 bases). CDR1 is MNHEY, CDR2 SVGEGT, per germline. The CDR3 sequence is 13 residues long. With 4 bases removed from V and 3 bases from J, the gap between germline ends came to 10 bases. The CDR3 bases are TGTGCCAGCAGTTTTGGACTAATCTACGAGCAGTACGTC. Amino acid sequence: CASSFGLIYEQYV.

This clonotype has only a few counts. The chain has TRBV6-7 and TRBJ1-2, with 7 bases identical to TRBD1. TRBV6-7 belongs to the ORF category, with a function that is uncertain. CDR3 length: 12 residues. With 7 bases clipped from V and 12 bases from J, the junction kept 11 bases outside the gene matches. CDR3 nucleotides: TGTGCCAGCAATCTAATACTCGGACAGGACACCTTC. Protein sequence: CASNLILGQDTF.

The J gene is TRBJ2-3, the V gene TRBV6-1, with D possibly being TRBD1 (6 bases). Deletions cut 5 bases from V and 2 bases from J, with 14 bases between. Germline lookup yields CDR1 MNHNS and CDR2 SASEGT. This CDR3 spans 15 amino acids. DNA for the CDR3: TGTGCCAGCAGTTACGCCACAGGGTACACAGATACGCAGTATTTT. Residues: CASSYATGYTDTQYF.

This chain links TRBV6-2 or TRBV6-3 with TRBJ2-7; 9 nucleotides line up with TRBD2. There are 18 residues in the CDR3. Trimming removed 2 bases from V and 4 bases from J; junction bases left unmatched: 15. CDR1 is MNHEY and CDR2 is SVGEGT in the germline V gene. CDR3 sequence (DNA): TGTGCCAGCAGTTACAACGCGGGGGGGCATCCAGACCTTTACGAGCAGTACTTC. Its translation is CASSYNAGGHPDLYEQYF.

The V and J genes are TRBV29-1 and TRBJ2-7; tentatively, D is TRBD1 or TRBD2 (5 bases each). From germline, CDR1 is SQVTM and CDR2 ANQGSEA. V lost 6 bases and J lost 0, with 24 bases in between. The CDR3 sequence is 17 residues long. This CDR3 reads CSVPGTEPHENSYEQYF. CDR3 in DNA: TGCAGCGTCCCCGGGACGGAGCCCCACGAAAACTCCTACGAGCAGTACTTC.

There are a few counts of this clonotype. J is TRBJ1-6 and V is TRBV7-6, with 11 bases aligning to TRBD1. The V and J ends lost 5 bases and 8 bases, in that order; junction bases with no gene match: 8. Germline V gene data show CDR1 as SGHVS and CDR2 as FNYEAQ. The CDR3 runs to 16 residues. CDR3 sequence (DNA): TGTGCCAGCAGCATCGGGACAGGGGGGTTCGATTCACCCCTCCACTTT. Translated: CASSIGTGGFDSPLHF.

CDR3 coding DNA: TGTGCCAGCAGCTTAGCCCCGACGGACGCCGAAGACACCATATATTTT. This codes for CASSLAPTDAEDTIYF. V gene TRBV7-6 combines with J gene TRBJ1-3; D is uncertain. Germline V CDR1 and CDR2: SGHVS, FNYEAQ. Trimming removed 0 bases at V and 8 bases at J, with 17 bases between. The CDR3 has 16 amino acids.

The V gene is TRBV14, the J gene TRBJ2-7; D is unresolved. The V end was cut by 0 bases, the J end by 2 bases, with 8 bases between. This CDR3 is 14 amino acids long. Germline loops: CDR1 SGHDN, CDR2 FVKESK. CDR3 DNA sequence: TGTGCCAGCAGCCAAGAGTCCGTTGCCTACGAGCAGTACTTC. Translated: CASSQESVAYEQYF.

This clonotype was seen repeatedly, ten times or more. The germline gene is not matched at one end of the junction; a read error may be the cause. The V gene is TRBV7-7, the J gene TRBJ2-2, with D possibly matching TRBD2 (7 bases). The germline CDR1 and CDR2 sequences are SSHAT and FNYEAQ (reference sequence). CDR3 length: 18 residues. The CDR3, as DNA: TGTGCTAGCAGCTTAGCTCCCGGGGGGCCCGCGAACACCGGGGAGCTGTTTTTT. This gives the protein CASSLAPGGPANTGELFF.

The table lists this clonotype with a few counts. This chain uses TRBV6-6 with TRBJ1-1; D ambiguous. Germline CDR1 MNHNY, CDR2 SVGAGI (reference sequence). The CDR3 runs 13 residues. Trimming pared 4 bases from V and 8 bases from J, leaving 14 bases between. CDR3 residues: CASSFGPGVEAFF. CDR3 in DNA: TGTGCCAGCAGTTTTGGGCCGGGAGTGGAAGCTTTCTTT.

The rearrangement joins TRBV6-1 to TRBJ1-2; D remains unclear. The CDR3 runs to 11 residues. Germline loops: CDR1 MNHNS, CDR2 SASEGT. Trimming left V 7 bases short and J 6 bases short, with 9 bases between. The CDR3: CASIGLNGYTF. CDR3 coding DNA: TGTGCCAGCATCGGGCTGAATGGCTACACCTTC.

CDR3 in amino acids: CANPGASAANGYTF. CDR3 in DNA: TGTGCCAACCCAGGCGCATCAGCGGCTAATGGCTACACCTTC. The J gene is TRBJ1-2, the V gene TRBV2; D is ambiguous. The CDR3 is 14 residues long. V lost 10 bases, J lost 6 bases, and 21 bases lay in between. The germline gives CDR1 SNHLY, CDR2 FYNNEI.

The chain is built from TRBV27 and TRBJ2-7, with D uncertain. The CDR3 covers 15 residues. The ends were cut back, 3 bases at V and 2 bases at J, with 14 bases in the middle. Germline values: CDR1 MNHEY, CDR2 SMNVEV (reference sequence). CDR3 region: CASSFTDDLPYEQYF. The CDR3 coding sequence is TGTGCCAGCAGTTTCACCGACGACTTACCCTACGAGCAGTACTTC.

Only a few counts were recorded for this clonotype. The rearrangement links TRBV4-2 to TRBJ1-2, with no clear D. Germline CDR1 reads LGHNA; CDR2 reads YNFKEQ. V gave up 10 bases and J gave up 6 bases, with 18 bases separating them. The CDR3 contains 13 residues. The CDR3 nucleotides read TGTGCCATCCTAACAATGGGTGGGGATGGCTACACCTTC. This sequence encodes CAILTMGGDGYTF.

Only one count was recorded for this clonotype. Mismatch with germline at one junction end may stem from a read error. The chain recombines TRBV5-3 with TRBJ2-2; possibly TRBD2 for D (6 bases). TRBV5-3 belongs to the ORF category, with a function that is uncertain. This CDR3 is 12 amino acids long. This CDR3 is CASSFWDSPLFF. The CDR3 region has the DNA TGTGCCAGCAGCTTCTGGGACTCTCCGCTGTTTTTT.

This clonotype was seen a few times. The chain has TRBV6-5 and TRBJ2-5; D possibly corresponds to TRBD1 (5 bases). The CDR3 contains 14 residues. Germline CDR1 is MNHEY and CDR2 is SVGAGI. Trimming removed 2 bases at V and 1 base at J, with 8 bases between. The CDR3 loop is CASSYGARQETQYF. The CDR3 bases are TGTGCCAGCAGTTACGGGGCGCGCCAAGAGACCCAGTACTTC.

The rearrangement links TRBV11-3 to TRBJ2-3; D call uncertain. Trimming removed 2 bases at V and 4 bases at J, with 10 bases between. Germline assignment: CDR1 SGHNT and CDR2 YENEEA. The CDR3 has 14 residues. The CDR3 loop reads CASSLLGSPDTQYF. CDR3 sequence (DNA): TGTGCCAGCAGCTTACTCGGAAGTCCAGATACGCAGTATTTT.

This clonotype was observed a handful of times. This chain connects TRBV27 to TRBJ1-2, with TRBD1 as a possible D gene (5 bases). The germline V and J ends were trimmed by 0 bases and 5 bases, with 16 bases remaining between them. The CDR3 is 16 amino acids. Germline-derived CDR1 and CDR2 are MNHEY and SMNVEV (reference sequence). In nucleotides, the CDR3 is TGTGCCAGCAGTTTATCATCAGGGTTGGGGAGGTATGGCTACACCTTC. Its protein is CASSLSSGLGRYGYTF.

The chain employs TRBV20-1 and TRBJ2-1; 16 bases map to TRBD2. The CDR3 spans 19 residues. CDR1 DFQATT and CDR2 SNEGSKA come from the germline V gene (reference sequence). J lost 2 bases, V lost 6 bases, and 13 bases had no gene match. The CDR3 loop is CSARPGTSGGADPYNEQFF. In DNA, the CDR3 is TGCAGTGCCCGTCCGGGGACTAGCGGGGGGGCAGATCCCTACAATGAGCAGTTCTTC.

This clonotype appeared a few times. The chain joins TRBV6-1 to TRBJ2-2; D ambiguous. Germline V lookup: CDR1 MNHNS, CDR2 SASEGT. Trimming stripped 10 bases from V and 0 bases from J, with 27 bases between. The CDR3 extends over 19 amino acids. CDR3: CATPLLPGQLTANTGELFF. CDR3 in DNA: TGTGCCACCCCCTTATTACCCGGGCAGCTGACGGCGAACACCGGGGAGCTGTTTTTT.

The genes are TRBV12-3 or TRBV12-4 and TRBJ2-7; D is possibly TRBD1 or TRBD2 (5 bases each). CDR3 length equals 17 residues. V lost 3 bases and J lost 4, with 22 bases in between. The CDR3 loop is CASSFSSRQGEGYEQYF. The CDR3 nucleotides read TGTGCCAGCAGTTTTTCCTCCCGGCAGGGAGAAGGGTACGAGCAGTACTTC.

The chain carries TRBV12-3 or TRBV12-4 and TRBJ1-5; 7 bases are shared with TRBD1. J was trimmed by 5 bases and V by 4 bases; bases with no gene match: 5. CDR3 length: 14 residues. The CDR3 protein is CASSSRDRYQPQHF. CDR3 DNA: TGTGCCAGCAGTTCCCGGGACAGATATCAGCCCCAGCATTTT.

This clonotype was detected only once. The chain has TRBV10-3 and TRBJ1-3, with D unresolved. The germline gives CDR1 ENHRY, CDR2 SYGVKD. The V end was cut by 6 bases, the J end by 1 base, with 4 bases between. CDR3 length: 12 residues. The CDR3 protein is CAIRESGNTIYF. As DNA, the CDR3 is TGTGCCATCAGGGAATCTGGAAACACCATATATTTT.

Comments on this clonotype: This may arise from a read error, as a much more abundant clone is one base away. V and J are TRBV7-4 and TRBJ2-1; 9 positions match TRBD2. Per the germline V gene, CDR1 is SGHVT and CDR2 is SQSDAQ. This CDR3 is 17 amino acids long. This chain's CDR3 is CASILAARLAGIYEQFF. CDR3 nucleotide sequence: TGTGCCAGCATCTTAGCAGCACGGCTAGCGGGGATCTATGAGCAGTTCTTC.

Only a few counts were recorded for this clonotype. This rearrangement joins TRBV29-1 to TRBJ2-1; weak D call: TRBD2 (5 bases). Trimming removed 3 bases at V and 4 bases at J, with 13 bases between. Germline loops: CDR1 SQVTM, CDR2 ANQGSEA. The CDR3 extends over 14 amino acids. The CDR3 is CSVDGVDLYNEQFF. Here the CDR3 DNA reads TGCAGCGTTGACGGGGTAGACTTATACAATGAGCAGTTCTTC.